This T cell receptor (beta chain) comes out of a study of blood T cell repertoires in COVID-19 (dated by TCRdb to 2018 to 2020). Background for the entire study: Samples from collaborators originated in the United States, Italy and Spain and spanned both the acute and convalescent phases of COVID-19. The prospective study material was composed of cDNA or gDNA derived from T cells, B-cell-depleted T cells, or PBMCs. The dataset comprised deeply sampled blood TCRbeta repertoires from subjects exposed to, actively infected with, or recovered from COVID-19. The repertoires were released in a freely available public database intended as a resource for research on the immune response to SARS-CoV-2. The samples were drawn from two sources: the first 160 participants of the ongoing ImmuneRACE study, and over 950 subjects contributed by 6 global collaborators. Nearly every sample came with metadata listing a de-identified subject ID, COVID-19 status, age in years and sex. Where HLA class I and class II types were available, the types were taken from metadata supplied by the sample provider, not from assay-based typing.

What the study reported, not specific to this receptor: The quantity of clinical and demographic metadata differed by source and by participant and was supplied without curation.

The immunoSEQ Assay, a bias-controlled multiplex PCR, was used to amplify TCRbeta CDR3 regions from genomic DNA. The authors' pipeline ran thus. The number of nucleated cells in each sample was estimated by amplification of reference gene primers within the assay. To quantify the absolute abundance of each unique TCRbeta CDR3 rearrangement, sequence reads were collapsed and filtered. For each sample, productive Simpson clonality was calculated as the square root of Simpson's diversity index across productive rearrangements. TCRdb holds this immuneACCESS table with in-frame rearrangements only. Some clones are missing; in checked studies, unresolved V genes explain under half, and the rest has no known cause. That table furnishes V, J and clone size, whereas the DNA furnished D and trimming. The sample profile shows around 91,000 clones; around 85% of them were found once. The top ten constitute roughly 40% of the sample.

A distance of 10 bases separates the germline ends of V and J, which lose 4 bases and 6 bases respectively. Measured from the cysteine to the phenylalanine, the CDR3 is 13 residues long. Solely the CDR3 DNA is kept, with 39 bases framed from the first base. The germline V gene encodes CDR1 SGHRS and CDR2 YFSETQ. Collaborating institutions collected whole blood in K2EDTA tubes following their own protocols. For TCRbeta analysis, collaborator samples were shipped as frozen whole blood, as isolated PBMCs, or as DNA extracted from either sample type. A remark on this clone: There is no known antigen for this receptor. No clone much larger than this one lies a single base away; base qualities are absent.

The source of this sequence is an older man with acute or convalescent COVID-19. This receptor chain uses TRBV5-1 and TRBJ1-4, with the D gene uncertain. Sample: peripheral blood. The CDR3 reads as follows: CASSGNTDEKLFF. The DNA sequence follows: TGCGCCAGCAGCGGTAATACGGATGAAAAACTGTTTTTT.